The present T cell receptor beta chain was sequenced within a study of T cell repertoires in cytomegalovirus infection. The overall study: Through public TCR beta signatures, both CMV infection and matching HLA type were indicated.

TCRdb re-derived calls from the reads in MiXCR, one entry per CDR3 protein. The sample carries hundreds of thousands of distinct CDR3 sequences, about 44% recorded once. This clonotype turned up a few times. The antigen is not known. V lost 1 base to trimming and J lost 4 bases; unmatched junction nucleotides: 2. Germline V CDR1 and CDR2: SGHTA, FQGNSA. CDR3 length: 14 amino acids. This sample comprised cultured PBMCs, obtained from culture after CMV antigen stimulation. The TCR originated in a human donor in good health (CMV status not recorded). Some clones in this sample may be carry-over from other donors' samples. This rearrangement joins TRBV7-2 to TRBJ1-2; 8 bases align to TRBD1. The CDR3 DNA reads TGTGCCAGCAGCTTAGAAGGGACAGGCTATGGCTACACCTTC. Its translation is CASSLEGTGYGYTF.